This T cell receptor beta chain was captured by sequencing in a study of early stage breast cancer tumors. Study-level background: Under 10 ER+/PR+/HER2- tumors were invasive ductal; four were invasive lobular. Samples were sequenced at approximately 10-fold average coverage. Study-level points and caveats: Tumors had approximately 2.5-fold higher T cell density than normal breast. Most shared enriched TCRB sequences were commonly generated ones.

The method was immunoSEQ multiplex PCR; TCRdb's version includes in-frame clones alone and lacks a portion of them. The sample has about 19,000 clones; 80% to 90% are singletons. This clone has a single count. Its antigen is not identified. CDR3 size: 16 residues. The trim removed 5 bases at V and 8 bases at J, leaving 14 bases unmatched. The germline gives CDR1 SEHNR, CDR2 FQNEAQ (reference sequence). The TCR sequence derives from a person in their 70s with breast cancer. The J gene is TRBJ1-2, the V gene TRBV7-9, with 10 bases aligning to TRBD1. Sequencing was carried out using blood. CDR3 coding DNA: TGTGCCAGCAGCCGGCTGGGAGGACAGGGGGTTCGGGGCTACACCTTC. This translates into CASSRLGGQGVRGYTF.